Below are 27 T cell receptor beta chains sequenced from a single sample in a study of cytomegalovirus exposure and HLA in healthy donors. It was with 60 Vbeta and 13 Jbeta primers that the PCR ran. Measured with immunoSEQ multiplex PCR; TCRdb has only the in-frame clones, and not every one. The table lists under 250,000 clones, roughly four fifths of them singletons. The source material was PBMCs. These receptors were obtained from a man aged 25-45 years in good health and CMV-seronegative.

The V call is TRBV4-1, the J call TRBJ2-1; 8 bases are shared with TRBD2. This CDR3 region has 16 residues. Germline trimming cut 2 bases from V and 0 bases from J; bases unmatched to any gene: 3. The germline V gene encodes CDR1 MGHRA and CDR2 YSYEKL. In DNA form, the CDR3 reads TGCGCCAGCAGCCAAAAACTAGCGGCCTCCTACAATGAGCAGTTCTTC. Its protein product is CASSQKLAASYNEQFF.

This chain connects TRBV6-5 to TRBJ1-2; TRBD1 matches 7 bases. Per the germline V gene, CDR1 is MNHEY and CDR2 is SVGAGI. The CDR3 sequence is 14 residues long. Trimming removed 6 bases from V and 0 bases from J; junction bases left unmatched: 4. The CDR3 region has the DNA TGTGCCAGCAGGGAAGGGGGCCCTAACTATGGCTACACCTTC. Its protein is CASREGGPNYGYTF.

This chain joins TRBV6-1 and TRBJ2-1, with 7 bases identical to TRBD2. Germline V gene lookup returns CDR1 MNHNS and CDR2 SASEGT. V gave up 4 bases and J gave up 2 bases; unmatched junction bases: 5. CDR3 length: 15 residues. CDR3 region: CASSVGLPTYNEQFF. The CDR3 DNA sequence: TGTGCCAGCAGTGTGGGACTACCAACCTACAATGAGCAGTTCTTC.

The J gene is TRBJ2-1, the V gene TRBV9; 10 bases match TRBD2. The germline gives CDR1 SGDLS, CDR2 YYNGEE. V was pared by 0 bases and J by 6 bases, with 3 bases of the junction left unmatched. The CDR3 has 15 residues. The CDR3 sequence: CASSVGSSGSNEQFF. CDR3 DNA: TGTGCCAGCAGCGTAGGGTCTAGCGGGAGCAATGAGCAGTTCTTC. Full variable domain (outside the CDR3, taken from reference TRBV9 and TRBJ2-1): DSGVTQTPKHLITATGQRVTLRCSPRSGDLSVYWYQQSLDQGLQFLIQYYNGEERAKGNILERFSAQQFPDLHSELNLSSLELGDSALYFCASSVGSSGSNEQFFGPGTRLTVL.

This clone showed up just once. The rearrangement joins TRBV18 to TRBJ1-1, with D possibly TRBD1 on 5 matching bases. V was shortened by 3 bases and J by 3 bases, with 8 bases between the two germline ends. The CDR3 is 13 amino acids. Germline V gene sequence: CDR1 KGHSH, CDR2 LQKENI. CDR3 residues: CASSPGRDTEAFF. The CDR3 DNA sequence: TGTGCCAGCTCACCTGGCAGGGACACTGAAGCTTTCTTT.

This clone was found a few times. The gene calls are TRBV7-3 and TRBJ2-1; D not resolved. Germline CDR1 is SGHTA and CDR2 is FQGTGA. Trimming pared 5 bases from V and 0 bases from J, leaving 17 bases between. The CDR3 totals 17 residues. CDR3 region: CASSPKPPARSYNEQFF. CDR3 coding DNA: TGTGCCAGCAGCCCGAAACCTCCAGCGCGCTCCTACAATGAGCAGTTCTTC.

This CDR3 is CASSPRDVNEKLFF. The CDR3, as DNA: TGTGCCAGCAGCCCGCGGGACGTTAATGAAAAACTGTTTTTT. The chain uses TRBV5-5 and TRBJ1-4; D might be TRBD1 (5 bases). The ends were cut back, 4 bases at V and 4 bases at J, with 11 bases in the middle. The CDR3 has 14 amino acids. The germline gives CDR1 SGHKS, CDR2 YYEKEE (reference sequence).

This chain uses TRBV25-1 with TRBJ2-7; D unresolved. The CDR3 is 14 residues long. The V end lost 6 bases, the J end lost 2 bases, and 14 bases lay between the germline ends. Germline V CDR1 and CDR2: MGHDK, SYGVNS. The CDR3 sequence is CASRPQIGAYEQYF. CDR3 coding DNA: TGTGCCAGCAGGCCACAGATAGGCGCCTACGAGCAGTACTTC.

The CDR3 loop is CASVPEESRSYNEQFF. As DNA, the CDR3 is TGTGCCAGCGTTCCGGAGGAAAGTCGCTCCTACAATGAGCAGTTCTTC. The rearrangement uses TRBV6-6 and TRBJ2-1; D may be TRBD2 (5 bases). The CDR3 extends over 16 amino acids. V lost 8 bases to trimming and J lost 0 bases, with 17 bases between them. The germline V gene has CDR1 MNHNY and CDR2 SVGAGI (reference sequence).

This clone was found once. The rearrangement joins TRBV5-1 to TRBJ2-3; TRBD2 matches at 7 bases. V lost 4 bases, J lost 11 bases, and 28 bases stayed unmatched. CDR3 length equals 19 residues. Germline CDR1 reads SGHRS; CDR2 reads YFSETQ. The CDR3 region has the DNA TGCGCCAGCAGCCGAGAGATGGGGATCCGGGAGGCAACCGAGCCAGTGCAGTATTTT. Amino acid sequence: CASSREMGIREATEPVQYF.

J is TRBJ2-7 and V is TRBV29-1, with a possible D match to TRBD2 (6 bases). CDR1 is SQVTM, CDR2 ANQGSEA, per germline. Trimming shortened V by 4 bases and J by 4 bases, and 23 bases separated the two germline ends. There are 16 residues in the CDR3. CDR3 region: CSVARGGSRNDYEQYF. The DNA for the CDR3 is TGCAGCGTTGCCCGGGGAGGTTCGAGGAACGATTACGAGCAGTACTTC.

Concerning this clone: A junction end diverges from the germline sequence, so it may reflect a read error. The V gene is TRBV11-2, the J gene TRBJ1-2; D is perhaps TRBD1 (6 bases). The CDR3 spans 14 residues. Per germline, CDR1 SGHAT and CDR2 FQNNGV. The CDR3 DNA sequence: TGTGCCAGCAGCTTCAGCTGGGGGGGGCACCCTCATTCCTTC. It yields the protein CASSFSWGGHPHSF.

The chain couples TRBV28 to TRBJ1-2, with D possibly TRBD1 on 6 matching bases. V gave up 6 bases and J gave up 5 bases, with 16 bases separating them. The CDR3 runs to 14 residues. Looked up from germline, CDR1 is MDHEN and CDR2 is SYDVKM. In DNA form, the CDR3 reads TGTGCCAGCAGACCCTCTGGACAGTCTTATGGCTACACCTTC. Translation gives CASRPSGQSYGYTF.

The chain is built from TRBV7-6 and TRBJ2-4, with 10 bases fitting TRBD2. Trimming took 5 bases from V and 0 from J; bases not matched to a gene: 7. The CDR3 consists of 17 residues. From germline, CDR1 is SGHVS and CDR2 FNYEAQ. CDR3: CASSLEAGGLAKNIQYF. CDR3 in DNA: TGTGCCAGCAGCCTAGAAGCGGGAGGGCTAGCCAAAAACATTCAGTACTTC.

This chain links TRBV5-6 with TRBJ2-7; TRBD2 matches 16 bases. CDR1 and CDR2 (germline): SGHDT, YYEEEE. The CDR3 has 16 residues. With V trimmed by 4 bases and J by 6 bases, 7 bases remained unmatched. CDR3 nucleotide sequence: TGTGCCAGCAGCAAGGGACTAGCGGGAGGGCCGCGCGAGCAGTACTTC. This translates into CASSKGLAGGPREQYF.

V and J are TRBV6-5 and TRBJ1-1; D may be TRBD1 (5 bases). V was shortened by 6 bases and J by 4 bases, with 9 bases between the two germline ends. The CDR3 totals 12 residues. CDR1 and CDR2 from the germline V gene are MNHEY and SVGAGI. CDR3 amino acids: CASRAGGTEAFF. The CDR3, as DNA: TGTGCCAGCAGAGCGGGGGGCACTGAAGCTTTCTTT.

This clone was recorded a few times. This chain links TRBV27 with TRBJ2-3; 8 bases line up with TRBD1. This CDR3 region has 15 residues. Trimming at V came to 3 bases and at J to 5 bases, leaving 7 bases not matched to a gene. Germline-derived CDR1 and CDR2 are MNHEY and SMNVEV (reference sequence). The CDR3 sequence: CASSLIAGGLDTQYF. As DNA, the CDR3 is TGTGCCAGCAGTTTGATTGCAGGGGGCCTAGATACGCAGTATTTT.

This chain links TRBV4-1 with TRBJ2-7; TRBD1 matches at 8 bases. V lost 3 bases, J lost 2 bases, and 6 bases stayed unmatched. The CDR3 runs to 15 residues. CDR1 is MGHRA and CDR2 is YSYEKL in the germline V gene. The CDR3 nucleotides read TGCGCCAGCAGCCAGCCCGGGACAGGCGCCTACGAGCAGTACTTC. As protein: CASSQPGTGAYEQYF.

The chain has TRBV28 and TRBJ1-3; D remains unclear. V lost 3 bases, J lost 3 bases, and 15 bases lay in between. This CDR3 has 16 residues. Germline CDR1 MDHEN, CDR2 SYDVKM. The CDR3 here is CASSLGGEAYGNTIYF. CDR3 nucleotide sequence: TGTGCCAGCAGTTTGGGCGGGGAAGCTTATGGAAACACCATATATTTT. The variable domain in full, with the rest retrieved from reference TRBV28 and TRBJ1-3, is DVKVTQSSRYLVKRTGEKVFLECVQDMDHENMFWYRQDPGLGLRLIYFSYDVKMKEKGDIPEGYSVSREKKERFSLILESASTNQTSMYLCASSLGGEAYGNTIYFGEGSWLTVV.

The chain carries TRBV4-2 and TRBJ2-5; 9 bases line up with TRBD2. The CDR3 loop spans 17 amino acids. From germline, CDR1 is LGHNA and CDR2 YNFKEQ. J lost 5 bases, V lost 0 bases, and 10 bases had no gene match. CDR3 sequence (DNA): TGTGCCAGCAGCCAAGATCCTGCTAGCGGGGCCCGGGAGACCCAGTACTTC. Protein sequence: CASSQDPASGARETQYF.

The CDR3 loop reads CASSLATGSGGSEQYF. The CDR3 nucleotides read TGTGCCAGCAGCTTAGCAACCGGGTCGGGAGGGAGCGAGCAGTACTTC. This sequence joins TRBV7-9 and TRBJ2-7; 8 positions agree with TRBD2. V gave up 0 bases and J gave up 6 bases; unmatched junction bases: 10. The CDR3 consists of 16 residues. Germline V gives CDR1 SEHNR, CDR2 FQNEAQ (reference sequence).

This chain links TRBV5-6 with TRBJ2-3; the D gene is possibly TRBD1 (5 bases). Per germline, CDR1 SGHDT and CDR2 YYEEEE. The CDR3 length is 15 residues. Trimming pared 6 bases from V and 0 bases from J, leaving 14 bases between. DNA for the CDR3: TGTGCCAGCACGGTGCCAGGGTCTAGCACAGATACGCAGTATTTT. Translated: CASTVPGSSTDTQYF. Using reference TRBV5-6 and TRBJ2-3 for the parts outside the CDR3, the full variable domain is DAGVTQSPTHLIKTRGQQVTLRCSPKSGHDTVSWYQQALGQGPQFIFQYYEEEERQRGNFPDRFSGHQFPNYSSELNVNALLLGDSALYLCASTVPGSSTDTQYFGPGTRLTVL.

The gene calls are TRBV19 and TRBJ1-1; TRBD1 agrees at 7 bases. The V gene end was trimmed by 5 bases and the J gene end by 0 bases; junction bases not matched to a gene: 9. CDR1 and CDR2 (germline): LNHDA, SQIVND (reference sequence). This CDR3 region has 16 residues. CDR3 nucleotide sequence: TGTGCCAGTAGTTCCACGGGACAGACCATGAACACTGAAGCTTTCTTT. Protein sequence: CASSSTGQTMNTEAFF.

The chain links TRBV9 to TRBJ2-5; 14 bases are a match to TRBD2. The CDR3 is made up of 15 amino acids. The germline V gene encodes CDR1 SGDLS and CDR2 YYNGEE. V lost 4 bases and J lost 5; bases outside the gene matches: 4. CDR3 sequence reads: CASSPRTSGRETQYF. The CDR3 nucleotides are TGTGCCAGCAGCCCCCGGACTAGCGGGAGGGAGACCCAGTACTTC.

The chain combines TRBV29-1 with TRBJ1-1; no reliable D call. Germline V gives CDR1 SQVTM, CDR2 ANQGSEA. The V end was cut by 5 bases, the J end by 1 base, with 2 bases between. This CDR3 is built from 10 residues. The CDR3 region is CSVQNTEAFF. The CDR3 DNA follows: TGCAGCGTTCAGAACACTGAAGCTTTCTTT.

The chain recombines TRBV6-1 with TRBJ2-3, with 11 nucleotides matching TRBD2. The germline gives CDR1 MNHNS, CDR2 SASEGT. Trimming removed 8 bases from V and 3 bases from J; junction bases left unmatched: 7. This CDR3 has 15 amino acids. CDR3: CASQGLAASTDTQYF. CDR3 DNA sequence: TGTGCCAGCCAGGGACTAGCGGCATCTACAGATACGCAGTATTTT.

The rearrangement links TRBV6-5 to TRBJ1-4; D is possibly TRBD1 (6 bases). The CDR3 runs 16 residues. Germline loops: CDR1 MNHEY, CDR2 SVGAGI. Trimming took 2 bases from V and 6 from J, leaving 16 bases between them. The DNA of the CDR3 is TGTGCCAGCAGTTACAATCAGGGGCGTTTGGATGAAAAACTGTTTTTT. Translation: CASSYNQGRLDEKLFF.